These 2 T cell receptor beta chains were all obtained from the same sample, sequenced in a study of T cells in Graves' hyperthyroidism and ophthalmopathy. TCR beta CDR3 region amplification was performed from RNA transcripts. The TCR CDR3 first-round RT-PCR relied on the HTBI primer set. TCRdb reanalysed the multiplex PCR reads using MiXCR and keeps one entry per CDR3 protein. The repertoire has around 530,000 distinct CDR3 sequences, roughly 18% of them found once; the top ten carry 17%. Sequenced: blood. These receptors all stem from a woman aged 18-29 years with Graves' ophthalmopathy.

Ten or more counts support this clonotype. The chain links TRBV7-8 to TRBJ1-1, with TRBD1 matching 12 bases. The length of the CDR3 is 18 residues. From germline, CDR1 is SGHVS and CDR2 FQNEAQ. Germline trimming cut 4 bases from V and 4 bases from J; bases unmatched to any gene: 13. DNA for the CDR3: TGTGCCAGCAGCTCCCCCGGGACAGGGGGCGGATGGGGCACTGAAGCTTTCTTT. It yields the protein CASSSPGTGGGWGTEAFF. Filled out from reference TRBV7-8 and TRBJ1-1, the complete variable domain reads GAGVSQSPRYKVAKRGQDVALRCDPISGHVSLFWYQQALGQGPEFLTYFQNEAQLDKSGLPSDRFFAERPEGSVSTLKIQRTQQEDSAVYLCASSSPGTGGGWGTEAFFGQGTRLTVV.

This clonotype was detected many times. The chain's CDR3 is CASSSSGYYEQYF. The CDR3, as DNA: TGTGCCAGCAGCTCGTCAGGTTACTACGAGCAGTACTTC. V and J are TRBV11-2 and TRBJ2-7; no clear D. The germline V and J ends were trimmed by 4 bases and 3 bases, with 10 bases remaining between them. Per the germline V gene, CDR1 is SGHAT and CDR2 is FQNNGV. The CDR3 length is 13 residues. The variable domain in full, completed from reference TRBV11-2 and TRBJ2-7, reads EAGVAQSPRYKIIEKRQSVAFWCNPISGHATLYWYQQILGQGPKLLIQFQNNGVVDDSQLPKDRFSAERLKGVDSTLKIQPAKLEDSAVYLCASSSSGYYEQYFGPGTRLTVT.